Following are 31 T cell receptor beta chains from one sample sequenced in a study of CXCR3-negative and CXCR3-positive naive CD8 T cells. The TRB cDNA libraries were prepared by 5' RACE with UMI labels. For each CDR3 protein, TCRdb gives one entry from its re-call of the 5' RACE reads, without DNA. The sample has roughly 39,000 distinct CDR3 sequences. Input material: memory CD8+ T cells from blood. The receptors were sampled from a human donor in good health. Some clones in this sample may be carry-over from other donors' samples.

The chain is built from TRBV6-2 or TRBV6-3 and TRBJ2-3; no DNA is available, so the TRBD2 call from TCRdb remains unchecked. Germline CDR1 and CDR2: MNHEY and SVGEGT. The CDR3 runs 15 residues. CDR3 sequence: CASSPTSGGTDTQYF.

The chain employs TRBV13 and TRBJ2-5; lacking DNA, the TRBD1 call made by TCRdb goes unchecked. Germline loops: CDR1 PRHDT, CDR2 FYEKMQ (reference sequence). The CDR3 totals 14 residues. CDR3: CASSPGQIQETQYF.

This chain joins TRBV20-1 and TRBJ1-1. Germline V gene sequence: CDR1 DFQATT, CDR2 SNEGSKA (reference sequence). The CDR3 length is 14 residues. CDR3 in amino acids: CSANRDGRYTEAFF.

The chain links TRBV12-3 or TRBV12-4 to TRBJ1-1. The CDR3 consists of 12 residues. The CDR3 spells CASSYKNTEAFF.

The gene calls are TRBV11-2 and TRBJ1-1; the TRBD1 assignment by TCRdb is unverifiable without DNA. Germline CDR1 reads SGHAT; CDR2 reads FQNNGV. This CDR3 is built from 14 residues. The CDR3 is CASSLSGGGTEAFF.

This sequence joins TRBV4-1 and TRBJ1-5; TCRdb gives TRBD1 as the D gene, but with no DNA this cannot be confirmed. The CDR3 spans 15 residues. Germline CDR1 and CDR2: MGHRA and YSYEKL. CDR3 sequence: CASSQPGTGSQPQHF.

CDR3 amino acids: CSAQPGAMSGANVLTF. The chain joins TRBV20-1 to TRBJ2-6; no DNA is available, so the TRBD1 call from TCRdb remains unchecked. CDR1 DFQATT and CDR2 SNEGSKA come from the germline V gene (reference sequence). This CDR3 has 16 residues.

This clonotype is labeled medium-sized based on frequency. The chain carries TRBV15 and TRBJ2-1; TCRdb's assignment of TRBD1 cannot be checked, as there is no DNA. The CDR3 runs to 15 residues. CDR1 is LNHNV, CDR2 YYDKDF, per germline (reference sequence). CDR3 region: CATSEGRGDYNEQFF.

The CDR3 sequence is CASEPTVFSEQYF. V gene TRBV28 combines with J gene TRBJ2-7; TCRdb outputs TRBD1, but without DNA this stays unchecked. Germline CDR1 reads MDHEN; CDR2 reads SYDVKM. The CDR3 contains 13 residues.

The rearrangement joins TRBV29-1 to TRBJ1-1. The CDR3 contains 12 residues. The germline CDR1 and CDR2 sequences are SQVTM and ANQGSEA. CDR3 sequence reads: CSVAGLDTEAFF.

The chain employs TRBV5-1 and TRBJ2-7. This CDR3 region has 13 residues. Germline values: CDR1 SGHRS, CDR2 YFSETQ. The chain's CDR3 is CASSLEVENEQYF.

The rearrangement joins TRBV14 to TRBJ2-1; without DNA, the TCRdb call of TRBD2 cannot be checked. Germline lookup yields CDR1 SGHDN and CDR2 FVKESK. This CDR3 region has 19 residues. CDR3: CASSQITRTSGGPYNEQFF.

The chain couples TRBV28 to TRBJ2-7. The CDR3 is made up of 13 amino acids. Germline V gene sequence: CDR1 MDHEN, CDR2 SYDVKM. The CDR3 region is CASTLLIGYEQYF.

The genes are TRBV29-1 and TRBJ2-7. This CDR3 region has 13 residues. Germline values: CDR1 SQVTM, CDR2 ANQGSEA. This chain's CDR3 is CSVELVNLHEQYF.

The chain uses TRBV6-4 and TRBJ2-1; the D gene TCRdb calls, TRBD2, cannot be checked with no DNA. Germline values: CDR1 MRHNA, CDR2 SNTAGT. The CDR3 spans 16 residues. CDR3 sequence reads: CASSERGTSGNNEQFF.

The CDR3 sequence: CASSPKDSGRASDTQYF. V gene TRBV7-8 combines with J gene TRBJ2-3; TCRdb's D call of TRBD2 is untestable without DNA. This CDR3 spans 17 amino acids. Germline CDR1 SGHVS, CDR2 FQNEAQ.

CDR3 amino acids: CASSDSHGGSYEQYF. The rearrangement uses TRBV6-1 and TRBJ2-7; TCRdb's D gene call, TRBD2, goes unchecked for lack of DNA. Germline V gene data show CDR1 as MNHNS and CDR2 as SASEGT. CDR3 length: 15 residues.

This clonotype is deemed medium-sized by its frequency. V usage is TRBV20-1 and J usage is TRBJ2-2; the D call of TRBD2 rests on TCRdb alone, since no DNA is present to check it. The length of the CDR3 is 19 residues. Germline V lookup: CDR1 DFQATT, CDR2 SNEGSKA (reference sequence). CDR3 residues: CSARDLASEGGGDTGELFF.

V and J are TRBV14 and TRBJ2-7; TCRdb proposes TRBD1, but this gene call is untestable without DNA. CDR3 length equals 15 residues. From germline, CDR1 is SGHDN and CDR2 FVKESK. CDR3 residues: CASSQVQGPSGEQYF. The whole variable domain, filled in from reference TRBV14 and TRBJ2-7, reads EAGVTQFPSHSVIEKGQTVTLRCDPISGHDNLYWYRRVMGKEIKFLLHFVKESKQDESGMPNNRFLAERTGGTYSTLKVQPAELEDSGVYFCASSQVQGPSGEQYFGPGTRLTVT.

The V and J genes are TRBV7-9 and TRBJ1-2; TCRdb lists TRBD1, though no DNA is available to test this call. This CDR3 spans 15 amino acids. Germline assignment: CDR1 SEHNR and CDR2 FQNEAQ (reference sequence). The CDR3 loop is CASSLGTRPTYGYTF.

The V gene is TRBV6-1, the J gene TRBJ2-6; with no DNA, the TCRdb D assignment of TRBD1 cannot be verified. The germline CDR1 and CDR2 sequences are MNHNS and SASEGT. The CDR3 has 16 residues. The chain's CDR3 is CASSEEAGAGANVLTF.

This chain joins TRBV9 and TRBJ1-5. CDR3 size: 16 residues. Germline V lookup: CDR1 SGDLS, CDR2 YYNGEE. CDR3 loop: CASSVEEPPRNQPQHF.

V and J are TRBV5-6 and TRBJ2-5; TCRdb designates TRBD1, a call that cannot be tested without DNA. Per germline, CDR1 SGHDT and CDR2 YYEEEE. This CDR3 spans 16 amino acids. The CDR3: CASSSWGLTGLETQYF.

The CDR3: CSARTDPAGTEAFF. V gene TRBV20-1 combines with J gene TRBJ1-1; TCRdb designates TRBD1, a call that cannot be tested without DNA. Germline lookup yields CDR1 DFQATT and CDR2 SNEGSKA (reference sequence). The CDR3 consists of 14 residues.

This clonotype is identified as medium-sized from frequency. The genes are TRBV4-3 and TRBJ2-7; as DNA is missing, the TRBD2 call by TCRdb cannot be tested. The CDR3 is 18 amino acids. Looked up from germline, CDR1 is LGHNA and CDR2 is YSLEER. The CDR3 is CASSQESSGGLPSYEQYF.

The chain joins TRBV7-9 to TRBJ1-2. The CDR3 is 14 amino acids. The germline CDR1 and CDR2 sequences are SEHNR and FQNEAQ (reference sequence). The CDR3: CASSSRTVDYGYTF.

The rearrangement links TRBV11-2 to TRBJ1-2. This CDR3 is 16 amino acids long. The germline gives CDR1 SGHAT, CDR2 FQNNGV. CDR3: CASSLTWGGTNYGYTF.

This chain links TRBV12-3 or TRBV12-4 with TRBJ2-7. The CDR3 loop spans 17 amino acids. The CDR3 reads CASSLSSMFLLIYEQYF.

The CDR3 spells CASSLESSAAGIYEQYF. The chain couples TRBV7-6 to TRBJ2-7; checking the TCRdb D call of TRBD1 is not possible without DNA. The CDR3 consists of 17 residues. The germline V gene has CDR1 SGHVS and CDR2 FNYEAQ.

The rearrangement uses TRBV2 and TRBJ2-1; TCRdb gives TRBD1 as the D gene, but with no DNA this cannot be confirmed. The CDR3 extends over 15 amino acids. CDR1 and CDR2 (germline): SNHLY, FYNNEI. This CDR3 reads CASSPGAGIDNEQFF.

The chain has TRBV12-3 or TRBV12-4 and TRBJ2-7. CDR3 length equals 13 residues. The CDR3 is CASSSRSSYEQYF.